The 3 T cell receptor beta chains presented below share a single source sample, sequenced in a study of control samples from healthy donors and cancer patients. TCRdb keeps only in-frame clones here, not all; method: immunoSEQ multiplex PCR. Among 130,000 or so clones listed, approximately 90% were seen once. What was sequenced was blood. The receptors were gathered from a man in his forties or fifties in good health.

The genes are TRBV27 and TRBJ1-5; D remains ambiguous. V lost 7 bases to trimming and J lost 0 bases, with 16 bases between them. This CDR3 spans 16 amino acids. CDR1 is MNHEY and CDR2 is SMNVEV in the germline V gene (reference sequence). CDR3 DNA: TGTGCCAGCAATGCGGCAGGCGAGAATAGCAATCAGCCCCAGCATTTT. Translating gives CASNAAGENSNQPQHF.

This chain uses TRBV19 with TRBJ1-5, with D tentatively TRBD1 (5 bases). The length of the CDR3 is 15 residues. V dropped 5 bases and J dropped 0 bases, with 11 bases sitting between them. CDR1 LNHDA and CDR2 SQIVND come from the germline V gene (reference sequence). DNA of the CDR3: TGTGCCAGTAGTGTCGACAGCTATAGCAATCAGCCCCAGCATTTT. Amino acid sequence: CASSVDSYSNQPQHF. Full variable domain (outside the CDR3, taken from reference TRBV19 and TRBJ1-5): DGGITQSPKYLFRKEGQNVTLSCEQNLNHDAMYWYRQDPGQGLRLIYYSQIVNDFQKGDIAEGYSVSREKKESFPLTVTSAQKNPTAFYLCASSVDSYSNQPQHFGDGTRLSIL.

This clone was seen only a few times. This chain uses TRBV11-3 with TRBJ2-7; no reliable D call. Germline CDR1 is SGHNT and CDR2 is YENEEA. This CDR3 has 11 amino acids. V was shortened by 2 bases and J by 9 bases, with 8 bases between the two germline ends. Here the CDR3 reads CASSLSIGQYF. The CDR3, as DNA: TGTGCCAGCAGCTTATCGATTGGGCAGTACTTC.